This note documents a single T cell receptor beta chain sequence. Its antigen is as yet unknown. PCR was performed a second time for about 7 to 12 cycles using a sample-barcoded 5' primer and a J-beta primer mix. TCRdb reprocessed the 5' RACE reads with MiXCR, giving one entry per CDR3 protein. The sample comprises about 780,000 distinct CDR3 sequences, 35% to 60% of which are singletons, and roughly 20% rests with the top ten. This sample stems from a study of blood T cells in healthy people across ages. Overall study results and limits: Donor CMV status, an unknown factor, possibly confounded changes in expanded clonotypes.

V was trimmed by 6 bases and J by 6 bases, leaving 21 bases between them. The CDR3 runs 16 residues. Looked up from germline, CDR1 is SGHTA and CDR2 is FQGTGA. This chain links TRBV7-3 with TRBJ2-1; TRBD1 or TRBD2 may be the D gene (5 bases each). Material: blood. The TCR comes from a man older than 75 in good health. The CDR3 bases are TGTGCCAGCAGGCCTCCGGGACGCCAGCTTCTCAATGAGCAGTTCTTC. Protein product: CASRPPGRQLLNEQFF.